The 29 T cell receptor beta chains presented below share a single source sample, sequenced in a study of T cells in Graves' hyperthyroidism and ophthalmopathy. RNA transcripts served as the template for amplifying TCR beta CDR3 regions. HTBI primers were the set used in a first-round RT-PCR of the TCR CDR3. TCRdb independently ran MiXCR on the multiplex PCR reads; one entry per CDR3 protein. The data show approximately 400,000 distinct CDR3 sequences, over 11% seen once. Input material: blood. These receptors all come from an older woman with Graves' hyperthyroidism.

V and J are TRBV6-2 or TRBV6-3 and TRBJ2-4; 7 bases are shared with TRBD2. Germline values: CDR1 MNHEY, CDR2 SVGEGT. Trimming took 6 bases from V and 4 from J; bases not matched to a gene: 12. The CDR3 consists of 16 residues. The CDR3 is CASRKVRASGKNIQYF. CDR3 DNA sequence: TGTGCCAGCAGAAAGGTCCGGGCTAGCGGTAAAAACATTCAGTACTTC.

This clonotype was counted between two and nine times. This chain links TRBV19 with TRBJ2-2; no reliable D call. The CDR3 sequence is 13 residues long. Per the germline V gene, CDR1 is LNHDA and CDR2 is SQIVND (reference sequence). The ends were cut back, 5 bases at V and 5 bases at J, with 9 bases in the middle. In DNA form, the CDR3 reads TGTGCCAGTAGTCTTCGATGGACCGGGGAGCTGTTTTTT. Amino acids: CASSLRWTGELFF.

This clonotype was counted ten times or more. The J gene is TRBJ2-7, the V gene TRBV12-3 or TRBV12-4, with TRBD1 identical over 10 bases. This CDR3 spans 14 amino acids. J was trimmed by 3 bases and V by 5 bases; bases with no gene match: 4. The CDR3 region is CASSPGQGFYEQYF. For the CDR3, the DNA is TGTGCCAGCAGTCCGGGACAGGGGTTCTACGAGCAGTACTTC.

The V call is TRBV27, the J call TRBJ2-1; D is possibly TRBD2 (6 bases). Trimming left V 5 bases short and J 4 bases short, with 12 bases between. This CDR3 is 14 amino acids long. CDR1 is MNHEY and CDR2 is SMNVEV in the germline V gene (reference sequence). The CDR3 DNA is TGTGCCAGCAGTCCGGCTAGCGCATACAATGAGCAGTTCTTC. This codes for CASSPASAYNEQFF.

The chain joins TRBV5-1 to TRBJ2-1, with 10 bases matching TRBD2. The CDR3 is 15 residues long. CDR1 and CDR2 from the germline V gene are SGHRS and YFSETQ. Trimming at V came to 4 bases and at J to 6 bases, leaving 7 bases not matched to a gene. CDR3 region: CASSTGTSAFNEQFF. DNA for the CDR3: TGCGCCAGCAGCACCGGGACTAGCGCTTTCAATGAGCAGTTCTTC.

The chain combines TRBV14 with TRBJ1-2; D not certain. Per germline, CDR1 SGHDN and CDR2 FVKESK. The germline V and J ends were trimmed by 2 bases and 7 bases, with 8 bases remaining between them. The CDR3 loop spans 12 amino acids. The chain's CDR3 is CASSQSSVGYTF. In DNA, the CDR3 is TGTGCCAGCAGCCAAAGTTCAGTTGGCTACACCTTC. Full variable domain (remainder filled in from reference TRBV14 and TRBJ1-2): EAGVTQFPSHSVIEKGQTVTLRCDPISGHDNLYWYRRVMGKEIKFLLHFVKESKQDESGMPNNRFLAERTGGTYSTLKVQPAELEDSGVYFCASSQSSVGYTFGSGTRLTVV.

This clonotype has more than one count but fewer than ten. The V call is TRBV9, the J call TRBJ2-2; TRBD1 aligns across 8 bases. Germline V gives CDR1 SGDLS, CDR2 YYNGEE. The CDR3 is 15 residues long. Trimming cost V 0 bases and J 8 bases; bases outside gene matches: 6. This chain's CDR3 is CASSVDPRGPGELFF. Here the CDR3 DNA reads TGTGCCAGCAGCGTAGATCCCAGGGGGCCGGGGGAGCTGTTTTTT. Filled out from reference TRBV9 and TRBJ2-2, the complete variable domain reads DSGVTQTPKHLITATGQRVTLRCSPRSGDLSVYWYQQSLDQGLQFLIQYYNGEERAKGNILERFSAQQFPDLHSELNLSSLELGDSALYFCASSVDPRGPGELFFGEGSRLTVL.

The genes are TRBV3-1 and TRBJ2-7; TRBD1 is a possible D gene (5 bases). The CDR3 sequence is 16 residues long. The germline V gene has CDR1 LGHDT and CDR2 YNNKEL (reference sequence). Trimming left V 0 bases short and J 3 bases short, with 15 bases between. The CDR3 reads CASSQDPPGLNYEQYF. CDR3 DNA sequence: TGTGCCAGCAGCCAAGATCCCCCAGGGCTAAACTACGAGCAGTACTTC.

The chain links TRBV19 to TRBJ2-1; 8 bases match TRBD2. J lost 2 bases, V lost 9 bases, and 12 bases had no gene match. The CDR3 spans 16 residues. Germline V CDR1 and CDR2: LNHDA, SQIVND (reference sequence). As DNA, the CDR3 is TGTGCCAGCGGGAGGGGTTCTCGGGGGACCTACAATGAGCAGTTCTTC. This translates into CASGRGSRGTYNEQFF.

The V and J genes are TRBV7-3 and TRBJ2-1, with D perhaps being TRBD1 or TRBD2 (5 bases each). The V gene's germline CDR1 is SGHTA and CDR2 FQGTGA. This CDR3 contains 13 residues. V lost 3 bases and J 10 bases, leaving 13 bases between the germline ends. CDR3 sequence (DNA): TGTGCCAGCAGCTTGGGGGATTACAGGGAGCAGTTCTTC. Its protein is CASSLGDYREQFF.

The rearrangement joins TRBV29-1 to TRBJ1-4; D might be TRBD1 (6 bases). CDR3 length equals 11 residues. Trimming stripped 7 bases from V and 6 bases from J, with 9 bases between. Germline V gives CDR1 SQVTM, CDR2 ANQGSEA. CDR3 amino acids: CSAGQYEKLFF. For the CDR3, the DNA is TGCAGCGCTGGACAGTATGAAAAACTGTTTTTT.

This clonotype has ten or more counts. The rearrangement uses TRBV11-2 and TRBJ1-1; D is possibly TRBD1 (6 bases). Germline V gene sequence: CDR1 SGHAT, CDR2 FQNNGV. Trimming pared 2 bases from V and 5 bases from J, leaving 9 bases between. This CDR3 is built from 13 residues. The CDR3 DNA reads TGTGCCAGCAGCTTAACAGGGTGGACTGAAGCTTTCTTT. Residues: CASSLTGWTEAFF.

The V gene is TRBV19, the J gene TRBJ2-1; 8 nucleotides match TRBD2. Germline CDR1 reads LNHDA; CDR2 reads SQIVND (reference sequence). J lost 9 bases, V lost 6 bases, and 10 bases had no gene match. The CDR3 loop spans 14 amino acids. The CDR3: CASSQFGGGGEQFF. CDR3 nucleotides: TGTGCCAGTAGCCAGTTCGGGGGGGGAGGTGAGCAGTTCTTC. The whole variable domain, remainder taken from reference TRBV19 and TRBJ2-1, is DGGITQSPKYLFRKEGQNVTLSCEQNLNHDAMYWYRQDPGQGLRLIYYSQIVNDFQKGDIAEGYSVSREKKESFPLTVTSAQKNPTAFYLCASSQFGGGGEQFFGPGTRLTVL.

The chain has TRBV19 and TRBJ2-5; D not certain. Trimming stripped 6 bases from V and 5 bases from J, with 19 bases between. This CDR3 region has 15 residues. Germline V gives CDR1 LNHDA, CDR2 SQIVND (reference sequence). In nucleotides, the CDR3 is TGTGCCAGTAGCGGGCCTTTATCAAGACGGGAGACCCAGTACTTC. This codes for CASSGPLSRRETQYF.

Notes on this clonotype: A clone one base away is much larger, so this may be a read error. The rearrangement links TRBV5-1 to TRBJ2-1, with 13 nucleotides matching TRBD2. Unmatched junction bases numbered 7, after V lost 4 bases and J lost 6 bases. The germline gives CDR1 SGHRS, CDR2 YFSETQ. This CDR3 contains 16 residues. CDR3 nucleotide sequence: TGCGCCAGCAGCGGGACTAGCGGGATCGTTTGCAATGAGCAGTTCTTC. Its translation: CASSGTSGIVCNEQFF. The entire variable domain, with the rest obtained from reference TRBV5-1 and TRBJ2-1, is as follows: KAGVTQTPRYLIKTRGQQVTLSCSPISGHRSVSWYQQTPGQGLQFLFEYFSETQRNKGNFPGRFSGRQFSNSRSEMNVSTLELGDSALYLCASSGTSGIVCNEQFFGPGTRLTVL.

This clonotype came up many times. CDR3 bases: TGTGCCAGCAGCTTTAGCGGGAGACTAGATACGCAGTATTTT. This codes for CASSFSGRLDTQYF. The rearrangement joins TRBV11-1 to TRBJ2-3, with 9 nucleotides matching TRBD2. In germline, CDR1 is SGHAT, CDR2 FQDESV (reference sequence). The trim removed 3 bases at V and 5 bases at J, leaving 3 bases unmatched. CDR3 length: 14 residues.

The chain has TRBV5-4 and TRBJ2-7, with TRBD1 matching over 7 bases. The CDR3 sequence is 15 residues long. The V gene's germline CDR1 is SGHNT and CDR2 YYREEE (reference sequence). The junction had 13 bases not matched to a gene; V was cut back by 5 bases and J by 5 bases. The CDR3 sequence: CASSHTGQPRDEQYF. The CDR3 nucleotides read TGTGCCAGCAGTCATACGGGACAGCCAAGGGACGAGCAGTACTTC.

The CDR3 reads CSVGVAGGRRGQFF. The CDR3 bases are TGCAGCGTTGGGGTGGCGGGAGGCCGCCGGGGGCAGTTCTTC. This rearrangement joins TRBV29-1 to TRBJ2-1, with 8 bases matching TRBD2. This CDR3 contains 14 residues. V shed 4 bases, J shed 12 bases, and the junction held 14 bases outside the gene matches. Per germline, CDR1 SQVTM and CDR2 ANQGSEA.

The gene calls are TRBV13 and TRBJ1-3; D is unresolved. V lost 5 bases and J 5 bases, leaving 13 bases between the germline ends. CDR1 is PRHDT and CDR2 is FYEKMQ in the germline V gene (reference sequence). The CDR3 loop spans 14 amino acids. The CDR3, as DNA: TGTGCCAGCAGCCTCGGCGGTTTACGAAACACCATATATTTT. It codes for CASSLGGLRNTIYF.

This clonotype was counted at least ten times. CDR3 loop: CASSFRRQDYGYTF. Written as DNA, the CDR3 is TGTGCCAGCAGTTTCAGGCGGCAAGACTATGGCTACACCTTC. This chain joins TRBV28 and TRBJ1-2; D is undetermined. V lost 3 bases and J 3 bases, leaving 11 bases between the germline ends. CDR3 size: 14 residues. Germline values: CDR1 MDHEN, CDR2 SYDVKM.

The rearrangement joins TRBV7-2 to TRBJ1-2, with unresolved D. Germline V CDR1 and CDR2: SGHTA, FQGNSA. V lost 4 bases and J 4 bases, leaving 16 bases between the germline ends. The CDR3 has 15 residues. CDR3 in amino acids: CASSSNSRNGYGYTF. The CDR3 DNA follows: TGTGCCAGCAGCTCCAATAGCAGGAACGGCTATGGCTACACCTTC.

In its sample, this clonotype was seen many times. The gene calls are TRBV12-3 or TRBV12-4 and TRBJ2-7; the D is unclear. The CDR3 is made up of 14 amino acids. Trimming cost V 5 bases and J 4 bases, with 15 bases left between them. The CDR3 is CASSVTPVGYEQYF. The CDR3 DNA follows: TGTGCCAGCAGTGTTACCCCAGTTGGTTACGAGCAGTACTTC.

For the CDR3, the DNA is TGTGCCAGCAGCTTTGGGACAATGAACACCGGGGAGCTGTTTTTT. It is translated as CASSFGTMNTGELFF. The chain uses TRBV7-6 and TRBJ2-2; D possibly corresponds to TRBD1 (6 bases). Trimming stripped 3 bases from V and 1 base from J, with 9 bases between. The CDR3 has 15 residues. Per the germline V gene, CDR1 is SGHVS and CDR2 is FNYEAQ. The full variable domain, in which reference TRBV7-6 and TRBJ2-2 provide the parts outside the CDR3, is GAGVSQSPRYKVTKRGQDVALRCDPISGHVSLYWYRQALGQGPEFLTYFNYEAQQDKSGLPNDRFSAERPEGSISTLTIQRTEQRDSAMYRCASSFGTMNTGELFFGEGSRLTVL.

The J gene is TRBJ1-3, the V gene TRBV19, with D uncertain. Deletions cut 5 bases from V and 0 bases from J, with 11 bases between. The CDR3 has 15 residues. CDR1 is LNHDA and CDR2 is SQIVND in the germline V gene (reference sequence). Here the CDR3 DNA reads TGTGCCAGTAGTGGCCGGGGTATCTCTGGAAACACCATATATTTT. Amino acids: CASSGRGISGNTIYF.

This clonotype was observed a few times. This rearrangement joins TRBV30 to TRBJ2-5; tentatively, D is TRBD2 (6 bases). The V gene lost 4 bases and the J gene lost 3 bases, with 12 bases spanning the gap. Germline lookup yields CDR1 GTSNPN and CDR2 SVGIG (reference sequence). The CDR3 has 13 residues. The CDR3 DNA reads TGTGCCTGGACCCGGGACTTAAAAGAGACCCAGTACTTC. Residues: CAWTRDLKETQYF.

This chain connects TRBV20-1 to TRBJ1-6; possible D gene TRBD1, 5 bases. Looked up from germline, CDR1 is DFQATT and CDR2 is SNEGSKA (reference sequence). This CDR3 has 14 residues. V gave up 3 bases and J gave up 5 bases, with 11 bases separating them. The CDR3 DNA follows: TGCAGTGCTAGGGGGGACGGGGATAATTCACCCCTCCACTTT. This encodes CSARGDGDNSPLHF.

This clonotype was recorded at least ten times. The CDR3 DNA reads TGTGCCAGCAGTTGGGGAGCACGGGGTGGCTACACCTTC. Its protein is CASSWGARGGYTF. This rearrangement joins TRBV28 to TRBJ1-2; D is ambiguous. The germline V gene encodes CDR1 MDHEN and CDR2 SYDVKM. Trimming took off 4 bases at V and 7 bases at J, with 13 bases between the two ends. The CDR3 runs to 13 residues.

This clonotype was seen repeatedly, ten times or more. In DNA, the CDR3 is TGCGCCAGCAGCTTGGGGCCACTAGCGGGAGGAGAGACCCAGTACTTC. This sequence encodes CASSLGPLAGGETQYF. The chain links TRBV5-1 to TRBJ2-5, with 12 bases aligning to TRBD2. V shed 0 bases and J 4 bases; nucleotides not matched to a gene: 4. The CDR3 length is 16 residues. In germline, CDR1 is SGHRS, CDR2 YFSETQ.

This clonotype occurred many times. The chain joins TRBV2 to TRBJ2-2; no clear D gene. This CDR3 has 13 amino acids. The ends were cut back, 2 bases at V and 5 bases at J, with 6 bases in the middle. CDR1 is SNHLY and CDR2 is FYNNEI in the germline V gene. CDR3 sequence: CASSELETGELFF. CDR3 sequence (DNA): TGTGCCAGCAGTGAACTAGAAACCGGGGAGCTGTTTTTT.